This TCR beta chain was recorded in a study of blood T cell repertoires in COVID-19 (dated by TCRdb to between 2020 and 2021). The study in broad terms: The collaborator samples originated in the United States, Italy and Spain and spanned the acute and convalescent phases of COVID-19. A de-identified subject ID, COVID-19 status, age in years and sex were almost always included in the sample metadata. Deeply sampled blood TCRbeta repertoires from subjects exposed to, actively infected with, or recovered from COVID-19 were included in the dataset. The prospective study material was composed of cDNA or gDNA derived from T cells, B-cell-depleted T cells, or PBMCs. The repertoires were released in a freely available public database meant as a resource for research on the immune response to SARS-CoV-2. Where available, HLA class I and class II types were obtained from metadata supplied by the sample provider rather than from assay-based typing. The samples were drawn from the first 160 participants of the ongoing ImmuneRACE study and from 1,254 subjects provided by 6 global collaborators. Study-level results and caveats: The amount of clinical and demographic metadata varied by source and participant and was provided uncurated.

Collaborating institutions collected whole blood in K2EDTA tubes following their own protocols. Collaborator samples were shipped for TCRbeta analysis as frozen whole blood, isolated PBMCs, or DNA extracted from either sample type. TCRbeta CDR3 regions were amplified from genomic DNA by means of the immunoSEQ Assay, a bias-controlled multiplex PCR. In the source study's methods: Nucleated cell counts per sample were estimated from amplification of reference gene primers within the assay. To quantify the absolute abundance of each unique TCRbeta CDR3 rearrangement, sequence reads were collapsed and filtered. Productive Simpson clonality was computed per sample as the square root of Simpson's diversity index over productive rearrangements. TCRdb's version of the immuneACCESS table is confined to in-frame rearrangements and falls short of the full clone set. An unresolved V gene accounts for under half of the shortfall where checked; the remainder is of unknown origin. V and J calls and clone size are those listed in that table; D and trimming were worked out from the DNA. This sample gives tens of thousands of clones in total; 88% of them show up just once. The ten most abundant clones make up approximately 7.4% of the sample.

As for this clone: This receptor's antigen is unknown. No much larger clone is present one base from it, and per-base qualities are unavailable.

There are 14 amino acids in the CDR3, from cysteine to phenylalanine inclusive. Only CDR3 DNA is held: 42 bases, read in frame from base 1. V and J are trimmed by 5 bases and 6 bases, and the gene matches miss 7 bases of the junction. The germline V gene gives CDR1 as SGHTA and CDR2 as FQGNSA. The sequenced sample was peripheral blood. The chain employs TRBV7-2 and TRBJ2-1; TRBD2 matches 7 bases in the middle. The receptor comes from a man in his 70s with acute or convalescent COVID-19. The CDR3 has the sequence CASSPGGASNEQFF. The DNA sequence follows: TGTGCCAGCAGCCCGGGAGGCGCTAGCAATGAGCAGTTCTTC.